The rows below give T cell receptor beta chains drawn from one sample of a study of T cells in localized non-small cell lung cancer. The data were produced by immunoSEQ multiplex PCR, yet TCRdb's version contains in-frame clones alone and is incomplete. The profile covers some 1,600 clones, with around 20% appearing a single time and around a fifth taken by the ten largest. The sample in question was normal lung tissue next to the tumor, obtained before any cancer treatment. The source of these receptors is a male donor older than 55 with stage III squamous cell lung carcinoma. The CDR3 runs from the conserved cysteine through the conserved F or W. D genes are given only for firm matches. Size tells how often a clone was seen (once, few, many) or the class of an expanded clone, and some rows leave it out.

- TRBJ1-6 - TRBV14 TGTGCCAGCAGCCCGGCCTGGGGGAATTCACCCCTCCACTTT CASSPAWGNSPLHF
- TRBJ2-1 few TRBV6-8 TGTGCCATCAGGGGGACTAGTCTATACAATGAGCAGTTCTTC CAIRGTSLYNEQFF
- TRBJ1-3 - TRBV21-1 TGTGCCAGCAGCCCTCCGGGCTCTAACTCTGGAAACACCATATATTTT CASSPPGSNSGNTIYF
- TRBJ2-4 - TRBV11-3 TGTGCCAGCAGCTTTTCCCACGGAGCCAAAAACATTCAGTACTTC CASSFSHGAKNIQYF
- TRBJ1-2 few TRBV6-8 TGTGCCTCGAAGACGGAGGAGGCTTATGGCTACACCTTC CASKTEEAYGYTF
- TRBJ2-3 - TRBV6-8 TGTGCCAGCAGCCCCAACCGTGGTACGCAGTATTTT CASSPNRGTQYF
TRBD2 TRBJ2-3 few TRBV11-3 TGTGCCAGCAGCTTCTCACTAGCGGGGGGGCGAGGGTCGGATACGCAGTATTTT CASSFSLAGGRGSDTQYF
TRBD1 TRBJ1-5 - TRBV18 TGTGCCAGCTCACCTGACAGGGGAGGCAATCAGCCCCAGCATTTT CASSPDRGGNQPQHF
TRBD2 TRBJ2-5 - TRBV11-3 TGTGCCAGCAGCCCACCTGGACTAGCGGGGTTGGAGACCCAGTACTTC CASSPPGLAGLETQYF
TRBD1 TRBJ2-3 few TRBV6-8 TGTGCCAGCAGTTACCGGCAGGGGGCAGATACGCAGTATTTT CASSYRQGADTQYF
TRBD1 TRBJ2-3 - TRBV6-8 TGTGCCAGCAGTTACGGGGACAGGGGCACAGATACGCAGTATTTT CASSYGDRGTDTQYF
TRBD1 TRBJ2-2 once TRBV29-1 TGCAGCGCCGGGACAGGGGAGGAGAACACCGGGGAGCTGTTTTTT CSAGTGEENTGELFF
TRBD2 TRBJ2-3 medium-sized TRBV11-3 TGTGCCAGCAGCTTTCTTGCTAGCGGGGGGGCGGATACGCAGTATTTT CASSFLASGGADTQYF
- TRBJ2-7 - TRBV6-8 TGTGCCAGCAGTTACCCGGACGGGTCCTACGAGCAGTACTTC CASSYPDGSYEQYF
- TRBJ2-1 few TRBV6-8 TGTGCCAGCAGTTACTCAAGCAGCGCCGAGTTCTTC CASSYSSSAEFF
TRBD1 TRBJ1-2 few TRBV11-3 TGTGCCAGCAGCCGGACAGGGAACAACTATGGCTACACCTTC CASSRTGNNYGYTF
- TRBJ1-1 medium-sized TRBV6-8 TGTGCCAGCAGTTACCGGAGGGGCGGCACTGAAGCTTTCTTT CASSYRRGGTEAFF
- TRBJ2-7 - TRBV9 TGTGCCCGCTCCGGGACTCAATACGAGCAGTACTTC CARSGTQYEQYF
- TRBJ2-2 few TRBV30 TGTGCCTGGAGCGGAGCTAGCACCGGGGAGCTGTTTTTT CAWSGASTGELFF
- TRBJ1-2 few TRBV6-8 TGTGCCAGCAGTTACGAGGGGCGAGGCGGCTACACCTTC CASSYEGRGGYTF
- TRBJ1-4 - TRBV30 TGTGCCTGGAGTTTTGGGATCTATGAAAAACTGTTTTTT CAWSFGIYEKLFF
TRBD2 TRBJ2-7 - TRBV15 TGTGCCACCACTCCGGGACTAGCGGGGGGAACGAAGCAGTACTTC CATTPGLAGGTKQYF
- TRBJ1-4 few TRBV30 TGTGCCTCAGACGGTTGGGGCGCGGGGAATGAAAAACTGTTTTTT CASDGWGAGNEKLFF
- TRBJ1-6 few TRBV30 TGTGCCTGTACCGCCGAGTATAATTCACCCCTCCACTTT CACTAEYNSPLHF
TRBD2 TRBJ2-2 - TRBV11-3 TGTGCCAGCAGCTCTACTAGCGGGCCTTTCAGGGAGCTGTTTTTT CASSSTSGPFRELFF
- TRBJ2-5 few TRBV6-8 TGTGCCAGCAGCGCGGACGGAGTCCAAGAGACCCAGTACTTC CASSADGVQETQYF
TRBD2 TRBJ2-1 - TRBV9 TGTGCCAGCACCGGACTAGCGACCTACAATGAGCAGTTCTTC CASTGLATYNEQFF
TRBD1 TRBJ1-2 - TRBV11-3 TGTGCCAGCAGTTCTTACAACCAGGGGGACTATGGCTACACCTTC CASSSYNQGDYGYTF
TRBD2 TRBJ2-5 few TRBV11-3 TGTGCCAGCAGCTTAGACGGGCGGGGGTTTCAAGAGACCCAGTACTTC CASSLDGRGFQETQYF
- TRBJ1-1 medium-sized TRBV12-5 TGTGCCAGCATACTGACTCGGACTGAAGCTTTCTTT CASILTRTEAFF
- TRBJ2-7 - TRBV28 TGTGCCATCTGCGGGACATCCTCCTACGAGCAGTACTTC CAICGTSSYEQYF
- TRBJ1-2 - TRBV19 TGTGCCAGTAGGGGGAGGGGCGATGGCTACACCTTC CASRGRGDGYTF
- TRBJ1-1 medium-sized TRBV7-2 TGTGCCAGCAGCCCACAGGGTAGCACTGAAGCTTTCTTT CASSPQGSTEAFF
TRBD1 TRBJ2-3 medium-sized TRBV6-8 TGTGCCAGCAGTGACCAGACAGGGGCAGATACGCAGTATTTT CASSDQTGADTQYF
- TRBJ1-2 - TRBV18 TGTGCCAGCTCACCAACGGGGGGGTATGGCTACACCTTC CASSPTGGYGYTF
- TRBJ2-5 few TRBV11-3 TGTGCCAGCAGCTCCCCGGGAGTATGGCAGGAGACCCAGTACTTC CASSSPGVWQETQYF
- TRBJ2-7 - TRBV19 TGTGCCAGTAGTATAGGACAGGCCTCCTACGAGCAGTACTTC CASSIGQASYEQYF
- TRBJ1-3 - TRBV6-8 TGTGCCAGCGACCTGCAGGGTGGAGGAAACACCATATATTTT CASDLQGGGNTIYF
- TRBJ2-2 - TRBV19 TGTGCCAGTAGTGAGTGGGGGCGCACCGGGGAGCTGTTTTTT CASSEWGRTGELFF
- TRBJ2-6 large TRBV6-8 TGTGCCAGCAGTGACCATCAGGGGGCCAACGTCCTGACTTTC CASSDHQGANVLTF
- TRBJ2-7 - TRBV6-8 TGTGCCAGCAGTTTAAAGGGAATCGTATACGAGCAGTACTTC CASSLKGIVYEQYF
- TRBJ1-6 few TRBV11-3 TGTGCCAGCAGCTTGGGACCACCGGGCGATTCACCCCTCCACTTT CASSLGPPGDSPLHF
- TRBJ1-5 few TRBV30 TGTGCCTGGAGTGTGGACGTCAATCAGCCCCAGCATTTT CAWSVDVNQPQHF
- TRBJ2-2 few TRBV6-8 TGTGCCAGCAGTGTCCGATTGGACACGACCGGGGAGCTGTTTTTT CASSVRLDTTGELFF
- TRBJ1-1 - TRBV18 TGTGCCAGCTCACCAGCAGGAGGTACTGAAGCTTTCTTT CASSPAGGTEAFF
- TRBJ1-6 large TRBV30 TGTGCCTGCCGAGGGGAGTATAATTCACCCCTCCACTTT CACRGEYNSPLHF
- TRBJ2-5 - TRBV5-1 TGCGCCAGCAGCCGGGGTGACCCGGGGGAGACCCAGTACTTC CASSRGDPGETQYF
TRBD1 TRBJ2-7 once TRBV12-5 TGTGCTAGTGGTTTGCGGACAGGGGGCGGCGAGCAGTACTTC CASGLRTGGGEQYF
TRBD2 TRBJ2-2 large TRBV6-8 TGTGCCAGCAGTATGGGACTAGCCCTTCTGGCCACCGGGGAGCTGTTTTTT CASSMGLALLATGELFF
- TRBJ2-7 few TRBV6-8 TGTGCCAGCAGTTACCCGAGGGGGAAGGGGACCTACGAGCAGTACTTC CASSYPRGKGTYEQYF
- TRBJ2-5 - TRBV7-2 TGTGCCAGCAGCTGGACAGTTGGAGAGACCCAGTACTTC CASSWTVGETQYF
- TRBJ2-5 few TRBV11-3 TGTGCCAGCAGCTTAAGGCAAGCCCAAGAGACCCAGTACTTC CASSLRQAQETQYF
TRBD1 TRBJ2-7 - TRBV15 TGTGCCACCAGCAGAGATTGGGGCAGGGGGATCGAGCAGTACTTC CATSRDWGRGIEQYF
- TRBJ2-3 medium-sized TRBV9 TGTGCCAGCAGCAATCCGCGTGTCGGGGCGAGCACAGATACGCAGTATTTT CASSNPRVGASTDTQYF
- TRBJ1-6 - TRBV25-1 TGTGCCAGCAGTGAAAGGGGAGGGAGTAATTCACCCCTCCACTTT CASSERGGSNSPLHF
TRBD1 TRBJ1-5 - TRBV6-8 TGTGCCAGCAGTTACTCTGGACAGGGGTCTAGCAATCAGCCCCAGCATTTT CASSYSGQGSSNQPQHF
- TRBJ1-4 - TRBV11-3 TGTGCCAGCAGCCACGCTCAGGGCGGTGGGGAAAAACTGTTTTTT CASSHAQGGGEKLFF
- TRBJ1-1 - TRBV10-1 TGCGCCAGCAGTGGAGATTTAAACACTGAAGCTTTCTTT CASSGDLNTEAFF
- TRBJ1-1 - TRBV11-3 TGTGCCAGCAGCTTAGTGGTTGGGGCTCCAGGAGCTGAAGCTTTCTTT CASSLVVGAPGAEAFF
TRBD1 TRBJ2-3 medium-sized TRBV6-8 TGTGCCAGCAGAGGTCTGGGACAGGTCTGGGGCACAGATACGCAGTATTTT CASRGLGQVWGTDTQYF